The 17 T cell receptor beta chains below all came from one sample that was sequenced in a study of CD8 T cells in ankylosing spondylitis. These TCRs are of unknown antigen specificity. Study outcomes and limitations: Made up of 7 to 9 highly homologous variants, a TCR beta motif appeared characteristic of ankylosing spondylitis blood.

One entry per CDR3 protein, called by TCRdb with MiXCR from the 5' RACE reads. In the table there are over 600,000 distinct CDR3 sequences, roughly 20% of which are singletons. Sequencing was done on a sample of blood, either unsorted or a sorted T cell fraction (not recorded which). Receptors were obtained from a male donor with ankylosing spondylitis.

This chain joins TRBV28 and TRBJ2-1, with 11 bases fitting TRBD2. Losses at the gene ends were 2 bases for V and 10 bases for J; bases not matched to a gene: 7. From germline, CDR1 is MDHEN and CDR2 SYDVKM. The CDR3 is made up of 15 amino acids. CDR3 region: CASSLTTSGSREQFF. DNA of the CDR3: TGTGCCAGCAGTTTAACCACTAGCGGGAGCAGGGAGCAGTTCTTC.

The chain joins TRBV4-2 to TRBJ1-1; D unclear. Germline lookup yields CDR1 LGHNA and CDR2 YNFKEQ. The ends were cut back, 1 base at V and 3 bases at J, with 15 bases in the middle. The CDR3 spans 16 residues. CDR3 residues: CASSQALPPIDTEAFF. The CDR3 nucleotides read TGTGCCAGCAGCCAAGCTCTTCCCCCCATTGACACTGAAGCTTTCTTT.

This clonotype has just a few counts. This chain connects TRBV4-1 to TRBJ2-3; D is possibly TRBD1 or TRBD2 (5 bases each). V was clipped by 4 bases and J by 5 bases, with 16 bases between them. The CDR3 covers 15 residues. Germline V CDR1 and CDR2: MGHRA, YSYEKL. CDR3 nucleotide sequence: TGCGCCAGCAGCCTAAGGGACGTGGCCGAAGATACGCAGTATTTT. Its protein product is CASSLRDVAEDTQYF.

In this sample, this clonotype turned up many times. The rearrangement joins TRBV11-2 to TRBJ2-7; maybe TRBD1 (6 bases). The CDR3 is made up of 14 amino acids. V lost 3 bases, J lost 4 bases, and 13 bases lay in between. Germline CDR1 SGHAT, CDR2 FQNNGV. CDR3 sequence (DNA): TGTGCCAGCAGCTTGTCACAGGGCTTATACGAGCAGTACTTC. As protein: CASSLSQGLYEQYF.

The chain couples TRBV6-1 to TRBJ1-1; TRBD1 might be the D (6 bases). Germline loops: CDR1 MNHNS, CDR2 SASEGT. Between the trimmed V and J ends, which lost 2 bases and 4 bases, there was a span of 11 bases. The CDR3 is made up of 14 amino acids. CDR3 sequence reads: CASSEKGVVTEAFF. The CDR3 bases are TGTGCCAGCAGTGAAAAGGGGGTCGTCACTGAAGCTTTCTTT.

This clonotype has a handful of counts. This chain connects TRBV7-9 to TRBJ2-5; D is unresolved. Trimming pared 5 bases from V and 2 bases from J, leaving 12 bases between. The CDR3 is 14 amino acids. The germline CDR1 and CDR2 sequences are SEHNR and FQNEAQ (reference sequence). CDR3 in amino acids: CASSTDWGQETQYF. CDR3 sequence (DNA): TGTGCCAGCAGCACCGATTGGGGACAAGAGACCCAGTACTTC.

This clonotype was counted between two and nine times. The V and J genes are TRBV24-1 and TRBJ2-1; TRBD1 aligns across 9 bases. The V segment lost 7 bases and the J segment 6 bases; nucleotides outside the gene matches: 3. Germline loops: CDR1 KGHDR, CDR2 SFDVKD. CDR3 length equals 13 residues. CDR3 amino acids: CATRMTGGNEQFF. DNA of the CDR3: TGTGCCACCAGGATGACAGGGGGCAATGAGCAGTTCTTC.

The rearrangement joins TRBV18 to TRBJ2-2, with 13 bases aligning to TRBD2. In germline, CDR1 is KGHSH, CDR2 LQKENI. The CDR3 loop spans 19 amino acids. The J segment lost 6 bases and the V segment lost 3 bases, leaving 13 bases of the junction unmatched. Here the CDR3 reads CASSPEKGLAGVQAGELFF. The CDR3 DNA reads TGTGCCAGCTCACCCGAAAAAGGACTAGCGGGAGTTCAGGCCGGGGAGCTGTTTTTT.

This clonotype was seen more than once but under ten times. The chain has TRBV29-1 and TRBJ2-5, with TRBD2 identical over 8 bases. The germline V gene has CDR1 SQVTM and CDR2 ANQGSEA. This CDR3 has 14 residues. V dropped 7 bases and J dropped 1; count of bases not matched to a gene: 8. CDR3 sequence (DNA): TGCAGCGCTGTACTAGCGGAGCTCCAAGAGACCCAGTACTTC. This encodes CSAVLAELQETQYF.

This clonotype was picked up a small number of times. V and J are TRBV20-1 and TRBJ1-1; 8 nucleotides line up with TRBD1. This CDR3 region has 13 residues. Germline assignment: CDR1 DFQATT and CDR2 SNEGSKA (reference sequence). J gave up 5 bases and V 3 bases, and 5 bases lay outside the gene matches. The CDR3 DNA reads as TGCAGTGCTAGTACAGGGGGGGGAACTGAAGCTTTCTTT. Its translation: CSASTGGGTEAFF.

This clonotype was seen repeatedly, ten times or more. The chain links TRBV20-1 to TRBJ1-2; D is perhaps TRBD1 (6 bases). CDR1 is DFQATT, CDR2 SNEGSKA, per germline (reference sequence). Trimming cost V 0 bases and J 5 bases, with 16 bases left between them. The CDR3 has 15 residues. This CDR3 reads CSARDPGGRIYGYTF. DNA for the CDR3: TGCAGTGCTAGAGATCCTGGGGGCAGGATTTATGGCTACACCTTC.

The chain uses TRBV20-1 and TRBJ2-1; D may be TRBD2 (5 bases). With 6 bases removed from V and 1 base from J, the gap between germline ends came to 19 bases. CDR1 is DFQATT, CDR2 SNEGSKA, per germline (reference sequence). This CDR3 has 16 residues. In nucleotides, the CDR3 is TGCAGTGCCCTAGGCGTGGGCGGGCGGTCCTACAATGAGCAGTTCTTC. Translating it yields CSALGVGGRSYNEQFF.

This clonotype was recorded a few times. Compared with germline, one end of the junction differs, possibly owing to a read error. The chain recombines TRBV20-1 with TRBJ2-7; D might be TRBD2 (6 bases). This CDR3 contains 14 residues. The germline V gene encodes CDR1 DFQATT and CDR2 SNEGSKA (reference sequence). The CDR3 nucleotides read TGCAGTGCCAGAGGGGTCCGGGGGAGGAACGAGCAGTACTTC. Translation gives CSARGVRGRNEQYF.

V and J are TRBV12-3 or TRBV12-4 and TRBJ2-7; D is perhaps TRBD2 (6 bases). With 5 bases removed from V and 6 bases from J, the gap between germline ends came to 20 bases. CDR3 length: 15 residues. The CDR3 loop is CASSLWDSRGSEQYF. As DNA, the CDR3 is TGTGCCAGCAGTCTATGGGACTCAAGGGGTTCCGAGCAGTACTTC.

The chain joins TRBV20-1 to TRBJ2-1, with 10 bases that match TRBD2. This CDR3 is built from 16 residues. CDR1 and CDR2 (germline): DFQATT, SNEGSKA (reference sequence). V was clipped by 5 bases and J by 1 base; unmatched bases: 8. The CDR3 reads CSAPSGSFLSYNEQFF. The CDR3 bases are TGCAGTGCTCCTAGCGGGAGTTTCTTATCCTACAATGAGCAGTTCTTC.

The chain links TRBV5-1 to TRBJ1-2; perhaps TRBD1 as D (6 bases). CDR1 SGHRS and CDR2 YFSETQ come from the germline V gene. V shed 4 bases and J shed 1 base, with 11 bases lying between them. The CDR3 is made up of 14 amino acids. CDR3 sequence reads: CASSVDSFNYGYTF. The CDR3 DNA follows: TGCGCCAGCAGCGTGGACAGCTTTAACTATGGCTACACCTTC.

CDR3 DNA sequence: TGTGCCAGCAAGTTAGACCCAAACTCCTACGAGCAGTACTTC. This encodes CASKLDPNSYEQYF. The rearrangement joins TRBV6-5 to TRBJ2-7; the D is unclear. The CDR3 has 14 residues. Germline CDR1 reads MNHEY; CDR2 reads SVGAGI. Trimming took 7 bases from V and 0 from J, leaving 13 bases between them.